The T cell receptor beta chain described here comes from a study of blood T cell repertoires in COVID-19. Study-level information: Acute and convalescent COVID-19 samples came from the United States, Italy and Spain. Sources were T cells, B-cell-depleted T cells, or PBMCs; the material itself was cDNA or gDNA.

The V gene end was trimmed by 5 bases and the J gene end by 7 bases; junction bases not matched to a gene: 6. The CDR3 is made up of 14 amino acids. The germline gives CDR1 MNHEY, CDR2 SVGAGI. Original handling: Nucleated cell counts were estimated from reference gene primer amplification. Profiling relied on immunoSEQ multiplex PCR, and the TCRdb table lists in-frame clones only, not all of them. Clonal size and the V and J genes are those of that table, whereas D and trimming came from the DNA. Of approximately 210,000 clones listed, approximately 85% are singletons. Material for sequencing was peripheral blood. The receptor was derived from a woman aged 45 to 65 with active or convalescent COVID-19. The J gene is TRBJ1-4, the V gene TRBV6-5; TRBD1 matches 8 bases. This CDR3 is CASSRGQGAEKLFF. In nucleotides, the CDR3 is TGTGCCAGCAGTCGAGGGCAGGGGGCTGAAAAACTGTTTTTT.